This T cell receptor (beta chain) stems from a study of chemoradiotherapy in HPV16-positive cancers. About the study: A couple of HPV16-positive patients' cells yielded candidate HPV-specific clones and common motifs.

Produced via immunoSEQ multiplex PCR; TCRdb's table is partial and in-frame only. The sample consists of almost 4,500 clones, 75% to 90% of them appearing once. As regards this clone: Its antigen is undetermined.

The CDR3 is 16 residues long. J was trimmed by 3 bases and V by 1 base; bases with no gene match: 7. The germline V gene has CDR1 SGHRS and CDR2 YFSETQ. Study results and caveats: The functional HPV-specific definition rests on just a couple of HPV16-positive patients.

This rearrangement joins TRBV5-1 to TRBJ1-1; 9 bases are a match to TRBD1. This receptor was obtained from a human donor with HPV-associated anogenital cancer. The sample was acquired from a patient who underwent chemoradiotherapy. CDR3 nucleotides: TGCGCCAGCAGCTTGCTTTTGACAGGGGGGCACACTGAAGCTTTCTTT. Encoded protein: CASSLLLTGGHTEAFF.